This is a list of T cell receptor beta chains from one sample in a study of blood T cell repertoires in COVID-19. Produced via immunoSEQ multiplex PCR; TCRdb's table is partial and in-frame only. The table includes hundreds of thousands of clones, around 86% detected once. The specimen sequenced was PBMCs or T cells enriched from blood (not recorded which). The source is a woman aged 45-65 years who had recovered from COVID-19. CDR3s include the opening cysteine and the closing phenylalanine or tryptophan. A D gene is named only where the DNA matches it firmly. Size tells how often a clone was seen (once, few, many) or the class of an expanded clone, and some rows leave it out.

TRBV5-4,.,TRBJ2-1,.,CASRTTVEIGNEQFF,TGTGCCAGCAGGACGACAGTCGAAATTGGGAATGAGCAGTTCTTC
TRBV11-1,TRBD2,TRBJ2-1,.,CATQSAGTGYNEQFF,TGTGCCACACAGTCAGCGGGAACGGGCTACAATGAGCAGTTCTTC
TRBV6-5,TRBD1,TRBJ1-5,.,CASSFDRGTRQPQHF,TGTGCCAGCAGTTTCGACAGGGGGACTCGTCAGCCCCAGCATTTT
TRBV2,.,TRBJ2-7,.,CASSTEGEQYF,TGTGCCAGCAGCACCGAGGGCGAGCAGTACTTC
TRBV2,TRBD2,TRBJ2-2,.,CASGVAGGKNGELFF,TGTGCCAGCGGGGTAGCGGGAGGTAAAAATGGGGAGCTGTTTTTT
TRBV10-3,TRBD2,TRBJ2-1,.,CAISSTLAAYNEQFF,TGTGCCATCAGCTCAACACTAGCGGCCTACAATGAGCAGTTCTTC
TRBV19,.,TRBJ1-5,.,CASSPAGGNQPQHF,TGTGCCAGTAGCCCGGCCGGGGGCAATCAGCCCCAGCATTTT
TRBV7-3,TRBD1,TRBJ1-3,.,CASSLSGTAGNTIYF,TGTGCCAGCAGCTTAAGCGGGACAGCTGGAAACACCATATATTTT
TRBV11-3,TRBD2,TRBJ2-5,.,CASSLAPGTKETQYF,TGTGCCAGCAGCTTAGCCCCCGGGACTAAAGAGACCCAGTACTTC
TRBV6-2/TRBV6-3,.,TRBJ1-2,.,CASSRGTDYGYTF,TGTGCCAGCAGCCGCGGGACGGACTATGGCTACACCTTC
TRBV19,TRBD1,TRBJ2-1,.,CASSTGQGLSDEQFF,TGTGCCAGTAGTACGGGACAGGGGTTATCAGATGAGCAGTTCTTC
TRBV11-3,.,TRBJ2-1,.,CASSLQGEYNEQFF,TGTGCCAGCAGCTTACAGGGCGAATACAATGAGCAGTTCTTC
TRBV2,.,TRBJ2-2,.,CASGPSFVVFF,TGTGCCAGCGGCCCGTCCTTTGTTGTGTTTTTT
TRBV7-6,.,TRBJ2-7,.,CASSLTQGTYEQYF,TGTGCCAGCAGCCTAACGCAGGGAACCTACGAGCAGTACTTC
TRBV18,TRBD2,TRBJ2-5,once,CASSRGPLGGETQYF,TGTGCCAGCTCACGAGGACCGCTCGGGGGGGAGACCCAGTACTTC
TRBV27,TRBD2,TRBJ2-7,.,CASSLEAGTAGEQYF,TGTGCCAGCAGTTTAGAAGCGGGAACGGCTGGCGAGCAGTACTTC
TRBV7-2,.,TRBJ1-1,.,CASSFARNTEAFF,TGTGCCAGCAGCTTTGCCAGGAACACTGAAGCTTTCTTT
TRBV27,.,TRBJ1-2,.,CASRRDGTSPYGYTF,TGTGCCAGCAGACGGGACGGGACATCTCCCTATGGCTACACCTTC
TRBV11-1,TRBD2,TRBJ2-1,.,CASSLGLAGTNEQFF,TGTGCCAGCAGCTTGGGACTAGCGGGCACGAATGAGCAGTTCTTC
TRBV11-3,.,TRBJ2-5,.,CASSQTAGQETQYF,TGTGCCAGCAGCCAGACAGCGGGCCAAGAGACCCAGTACTTC
TRBV19,TRBD1,TRBJ1-2,.,CASSTGQSYGYTF,TGTGCCAGTAGTACGGGACAGAGCTATGGCTACACCTTC
TRBV6-5,.,TRBJ2-7,.,CASRGPARYEQYF,TGTGCCAGCAGGGGTCCAGCGCGTTACGAGCAGTACTTC
TRBV2,.,TRBJ2-2,.,CASRGTLNTGELFF,TGTGCCAGCAGGGGGACTTTGAACACCGGGGAGCTGTTTTTT
TRBV19,.,TRBJ2-7,.,CASSRGDLADHEQYF,TGTGCCAGTAGTAGGGGGGACCTTGCGGACCACGAGCAGTACTTC
TRBV29-1,.,TRBJ2-1,.,CSVEGGNSYNEQFF,TGCAGCGTAGAGGGCGGGAACTCCTACAATGAGCAGTTCTTC